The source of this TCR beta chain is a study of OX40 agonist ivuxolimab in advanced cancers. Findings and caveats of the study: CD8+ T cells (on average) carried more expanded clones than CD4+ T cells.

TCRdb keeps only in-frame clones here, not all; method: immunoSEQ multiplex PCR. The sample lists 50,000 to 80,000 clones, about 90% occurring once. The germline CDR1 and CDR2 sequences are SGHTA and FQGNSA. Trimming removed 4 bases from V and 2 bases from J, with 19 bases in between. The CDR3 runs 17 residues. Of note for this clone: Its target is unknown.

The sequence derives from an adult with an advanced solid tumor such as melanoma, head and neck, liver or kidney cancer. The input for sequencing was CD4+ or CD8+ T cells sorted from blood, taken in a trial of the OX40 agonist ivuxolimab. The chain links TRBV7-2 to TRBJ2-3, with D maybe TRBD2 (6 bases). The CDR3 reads CASSSSFRGSSTDTQYF. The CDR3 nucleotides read TGTGCCAGCAGCTCTTCCTTTCGGGGGAGTTCCACAGATACGCAGTATTTT.